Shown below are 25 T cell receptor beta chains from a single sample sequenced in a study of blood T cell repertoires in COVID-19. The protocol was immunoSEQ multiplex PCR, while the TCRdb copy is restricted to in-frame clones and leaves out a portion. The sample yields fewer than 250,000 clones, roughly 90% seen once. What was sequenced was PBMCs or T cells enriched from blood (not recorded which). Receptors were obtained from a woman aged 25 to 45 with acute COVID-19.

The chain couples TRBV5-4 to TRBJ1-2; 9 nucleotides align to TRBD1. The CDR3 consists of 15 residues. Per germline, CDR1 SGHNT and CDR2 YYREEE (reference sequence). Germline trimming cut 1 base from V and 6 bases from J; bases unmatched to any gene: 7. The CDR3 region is CASSLTGGAVDGYTF. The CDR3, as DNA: TGTGCCAGCAGCTTGACAGGGGGCGCGGTGGATGGCTACACCTTC.

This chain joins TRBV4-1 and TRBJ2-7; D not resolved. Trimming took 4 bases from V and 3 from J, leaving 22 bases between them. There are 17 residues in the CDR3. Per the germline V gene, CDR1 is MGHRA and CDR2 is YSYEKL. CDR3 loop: CASSPSALRQRNYEQYF. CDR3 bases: TGCGCCAGCAGCCCTTCAGCTCTCAGACAAAGAAACTACGAGCAGTACTTC.

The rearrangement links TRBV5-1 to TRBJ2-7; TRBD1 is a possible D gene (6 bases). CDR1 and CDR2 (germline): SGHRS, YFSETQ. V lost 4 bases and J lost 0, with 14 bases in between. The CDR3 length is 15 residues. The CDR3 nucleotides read TGCGCCAGCAGCCCGGGACATTCAAGCTCCTACGAGCAGTACTTC. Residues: CASSPGHSSSYEQYF.

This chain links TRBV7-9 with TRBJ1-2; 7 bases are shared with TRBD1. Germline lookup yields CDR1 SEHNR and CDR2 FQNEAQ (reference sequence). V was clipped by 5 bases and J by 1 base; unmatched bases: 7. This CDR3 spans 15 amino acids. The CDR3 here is CASSPLGTDNYGYTF. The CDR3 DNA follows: TGTGCCAGCAGCCCCCTAGGGACAGATAACTATGGCTACACCTTC.

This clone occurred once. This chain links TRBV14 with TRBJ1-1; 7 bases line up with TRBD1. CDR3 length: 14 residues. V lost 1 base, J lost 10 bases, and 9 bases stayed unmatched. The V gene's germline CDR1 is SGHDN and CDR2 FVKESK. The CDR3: CASSQVGTAVGAFF. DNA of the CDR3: TGTGCCAGCAGCCAAGTAGGGACAGCGGTTGGAGCTTTCTTT.

The DNA of the CDR3 is TGTGCCAGCAGTGGTTACAGGGGGCCCCCTGGGGGAGCTTTCTTT. Its protein product is CASSGYRGPPGGAFF. The gene calls are TRBV2 and TRBJ1-1; TRBD1 matches at 9 bases. Unmatched junction bases numbered 13, after V lost 4 bases and J lost 10 bases. The CDR3 extends over 15 amino acids. CDR1 is SNHLY, CDR2 FYNNEI, per germline.

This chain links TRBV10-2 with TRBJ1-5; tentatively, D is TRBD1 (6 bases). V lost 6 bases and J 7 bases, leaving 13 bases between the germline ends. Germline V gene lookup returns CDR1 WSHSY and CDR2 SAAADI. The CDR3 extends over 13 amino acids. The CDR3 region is CASSTGPSQPQHF. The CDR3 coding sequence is TGCGCCAGCAGCACAGGGCCCTCACAGCCCCAGCATTTT.

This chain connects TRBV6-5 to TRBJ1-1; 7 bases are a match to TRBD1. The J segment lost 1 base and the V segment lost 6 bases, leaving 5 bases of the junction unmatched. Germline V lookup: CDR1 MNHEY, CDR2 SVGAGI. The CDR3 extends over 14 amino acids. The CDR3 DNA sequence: TGTGCCAGCAGCCCGGACAGGCGGAACACTGAAGCTTTCTTT. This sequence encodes CASSPDRRNTEAFF.

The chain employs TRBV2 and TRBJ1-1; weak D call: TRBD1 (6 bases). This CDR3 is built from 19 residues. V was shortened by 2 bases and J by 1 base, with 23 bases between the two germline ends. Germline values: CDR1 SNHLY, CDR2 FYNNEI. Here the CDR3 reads CASSELRGGRGGRNTEAFF. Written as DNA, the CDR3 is TGTGCCAGCAGTGAATTAAGGGGGGGACGCGGTGGGAGGAACACTGAAGCTTTCTTT.

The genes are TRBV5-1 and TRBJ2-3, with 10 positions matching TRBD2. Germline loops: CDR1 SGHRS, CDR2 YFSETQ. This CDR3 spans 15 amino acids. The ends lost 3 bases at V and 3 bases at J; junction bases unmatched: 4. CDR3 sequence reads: CASSSSGGATDTQYF. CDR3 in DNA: TGCGCCAGCAGCTCGAGCGGGGGGGCAACAGATACGCAGTATTTT.

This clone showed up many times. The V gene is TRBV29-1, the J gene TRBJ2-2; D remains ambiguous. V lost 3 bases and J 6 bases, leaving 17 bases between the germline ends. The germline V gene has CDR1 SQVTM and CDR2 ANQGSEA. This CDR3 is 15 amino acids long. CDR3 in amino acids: CSVEVGGGEAGELFF. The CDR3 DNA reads TGCAGCGTTGAGGTCGGTGGCGGCGAGGCCGGGGAGCTGTTTTTT.

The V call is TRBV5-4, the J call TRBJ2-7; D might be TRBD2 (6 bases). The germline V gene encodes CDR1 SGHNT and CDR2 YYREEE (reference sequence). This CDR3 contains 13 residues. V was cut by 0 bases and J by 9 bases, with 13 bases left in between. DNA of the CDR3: TGTGCCAGCAGCTTGGGGGACTCACATGGGCAGTACTTC. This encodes CASSLGDSHGQYF. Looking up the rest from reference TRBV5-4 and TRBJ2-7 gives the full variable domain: ETGVTQSPTHLIKTRGQQVTLRCSSQSGHNTVSWYQQALGQGPQFIFQYYREEENGRGNFPPRFSGLQFPNYSSELNVNALELDDSALYLCASSLGDSHGQYFGPGTRLTVT.

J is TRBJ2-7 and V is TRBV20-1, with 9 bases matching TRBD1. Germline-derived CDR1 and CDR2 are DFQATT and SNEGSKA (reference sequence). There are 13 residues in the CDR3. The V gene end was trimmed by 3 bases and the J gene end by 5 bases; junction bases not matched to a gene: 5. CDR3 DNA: TGCAGTGCTAGTGGGACAGGGTTCAACGAGCAGTACTTC. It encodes CSASGTGFNEQYF.

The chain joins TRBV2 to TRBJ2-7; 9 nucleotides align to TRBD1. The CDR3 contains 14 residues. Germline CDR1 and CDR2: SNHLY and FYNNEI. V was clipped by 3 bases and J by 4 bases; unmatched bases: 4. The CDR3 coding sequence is TGTGCCAGCAGTGAGACAGGGGGGGATTACGAGCAGTACTTC. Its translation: CASSETGGDYEQYF.

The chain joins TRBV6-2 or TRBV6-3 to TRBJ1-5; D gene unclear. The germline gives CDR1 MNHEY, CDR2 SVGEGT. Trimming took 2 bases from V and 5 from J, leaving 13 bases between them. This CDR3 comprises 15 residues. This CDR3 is CASSYVVGGDQPQHF. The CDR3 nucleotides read TGTGCCAGCAGTTACGTTGTCGGCGGCGATCAGCCCCAGCATTTT.

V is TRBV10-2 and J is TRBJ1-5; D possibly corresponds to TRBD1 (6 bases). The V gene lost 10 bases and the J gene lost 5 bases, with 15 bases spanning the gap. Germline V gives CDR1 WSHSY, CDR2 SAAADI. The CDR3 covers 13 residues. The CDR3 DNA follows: TGCGCCACCTCGTCGGACAGATATCAGCCCCAGCATTTT. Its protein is CATSSDRYQPQHF.

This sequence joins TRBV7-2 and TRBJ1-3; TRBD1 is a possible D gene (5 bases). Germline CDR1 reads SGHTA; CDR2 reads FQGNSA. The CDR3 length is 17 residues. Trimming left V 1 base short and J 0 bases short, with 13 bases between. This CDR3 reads CASSLVTGPYSGNTIYF. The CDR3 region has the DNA TGTGCCAGCAGCTTAGTTACAGGTCCTTACTCTGGAAACACCATATATTTT.

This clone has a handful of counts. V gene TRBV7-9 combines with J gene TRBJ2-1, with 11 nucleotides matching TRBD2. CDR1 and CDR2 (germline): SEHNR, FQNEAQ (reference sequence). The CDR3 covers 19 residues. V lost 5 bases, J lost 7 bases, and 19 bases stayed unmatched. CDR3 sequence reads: CASSTAPGELAGVYNEQFF. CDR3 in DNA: TGTGCCAGCAGCACCGCACCCGGCGAACTAGCGGGGGTATATAATGAGCAGTTCTTC. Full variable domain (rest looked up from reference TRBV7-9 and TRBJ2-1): DTGVSQNPRHKITKRGQNVTFRCDPISEHNRLYWYRQTLGQGPEFLTYFQNEAQLEKSRLLSDRFSAERPKGSFSTLEIQRTEQGDSAMYLCASSTAPGELAGVYNEQFFGPGTRLTVL.

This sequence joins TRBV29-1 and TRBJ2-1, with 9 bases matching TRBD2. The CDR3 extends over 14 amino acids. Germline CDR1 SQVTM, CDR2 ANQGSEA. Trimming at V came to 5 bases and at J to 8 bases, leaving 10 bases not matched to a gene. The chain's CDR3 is CSVQRGATLDEQFF. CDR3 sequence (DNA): TGCAGCGTTCAGCGGGGGGCTACCCTGGATGAGCAGTTCTTC.

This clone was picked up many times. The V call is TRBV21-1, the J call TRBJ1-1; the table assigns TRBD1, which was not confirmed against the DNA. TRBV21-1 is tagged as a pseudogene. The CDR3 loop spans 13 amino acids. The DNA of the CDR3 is TGTGCCAGCAACTCCAATCCAGGCACTGAAGCTTTCTTT. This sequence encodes CASNSNPGTEAFF.

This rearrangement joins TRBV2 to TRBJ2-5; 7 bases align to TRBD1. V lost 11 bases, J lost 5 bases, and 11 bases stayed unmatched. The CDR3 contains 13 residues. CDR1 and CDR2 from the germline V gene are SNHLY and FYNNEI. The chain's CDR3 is CAGRQGHPETQYF. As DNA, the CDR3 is TGTGCCGGTCGACAGGGCCACCCGGAGACCCAGTACTTC.

The CDR3 protein is CASSPGQDQPQHF. Here the CDR3 DNA reads TGTGCCAGCTCACCGGGACAGGATCAGCCCCAGCATTTT. V usage is TRBV18 and J usage is TRBJ1-5; TRBD1 matches at 8 bases. CDR1 is KGHSH, CDR2 LQKENI, per germline. The CDR3 covers 13 residues. J lost 5 bases, V lost 3 bases, and 0 bases had no gene match. Filled out from reference TRBV18 and TRBJ1-5, the complete variable domain reads NAGVMQNPRHLVRRRGQEARLRCSPMKGHSHVYWYRQLPEEGLKFMVYLQKENIIDESGMPKERFSAEFPKEGPSILRIQQVVRGDSAAYFCASSPGQDQPQHFGDGTRLSIL.

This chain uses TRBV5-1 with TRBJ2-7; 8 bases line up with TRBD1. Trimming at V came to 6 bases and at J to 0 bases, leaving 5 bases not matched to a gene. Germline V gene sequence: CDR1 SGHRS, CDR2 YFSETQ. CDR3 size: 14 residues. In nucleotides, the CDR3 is TGCGCCAGCAACCTCGGACAGGGCTCCTACGAGCAGTACTTC. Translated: CASNLGQGSYEQYF.

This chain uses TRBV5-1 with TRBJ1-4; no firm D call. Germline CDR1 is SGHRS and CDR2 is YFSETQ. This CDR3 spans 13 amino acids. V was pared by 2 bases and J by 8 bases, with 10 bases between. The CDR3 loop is CASSFGSEEKLFF. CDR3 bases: TGCGCCAGCAGCTTTGGTTCAGAAGAAAAACTGTTTTTT.

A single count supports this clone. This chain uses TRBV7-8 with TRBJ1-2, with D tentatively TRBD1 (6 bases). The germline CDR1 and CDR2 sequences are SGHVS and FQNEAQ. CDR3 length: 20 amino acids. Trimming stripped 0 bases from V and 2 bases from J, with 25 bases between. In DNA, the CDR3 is TGTGCCAGCAGCTTAGCCAGGCTGGGGGGGGCAGGACTTAGGAACTATGGCTACACCTTC. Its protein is CASSLARLGGAGLRNYGYTF.